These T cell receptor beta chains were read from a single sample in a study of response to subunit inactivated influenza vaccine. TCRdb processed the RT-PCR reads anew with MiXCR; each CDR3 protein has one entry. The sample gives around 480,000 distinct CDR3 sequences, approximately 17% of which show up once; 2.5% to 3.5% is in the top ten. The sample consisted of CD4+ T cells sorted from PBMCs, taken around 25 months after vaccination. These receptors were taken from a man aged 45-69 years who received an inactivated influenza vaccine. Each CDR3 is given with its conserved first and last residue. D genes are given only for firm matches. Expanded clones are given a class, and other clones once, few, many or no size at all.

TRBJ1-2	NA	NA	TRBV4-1	CASSQVEVTYYGYTF	TGCGCCAGCAGCCAAGTTGAAGTCACTTACTATGGCTACACCTTC
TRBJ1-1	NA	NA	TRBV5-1	CASSLESGGADTEAFF	TGCGCCAGCAGCTTGGAATCCGGGGGTGCGGACACTGAAGCTTTCTTT
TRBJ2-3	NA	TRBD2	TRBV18	CASSPQGPQRGATDTQYF	TGTGCCAGCTCACCACAAGGGCCCCAGCGGGGGGCAACAGATACGCAGTATTTT
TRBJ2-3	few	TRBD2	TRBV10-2	CASIVSSGGITDTQYF	TGCGCCAGCATCGTTTCCAGCGGGGGTATAACAGATACGCAGTATTTT
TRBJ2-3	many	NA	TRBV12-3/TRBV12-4	CASRGGTTDTQYF	TGTGCCAGCAGAGGGGGAACCACAGATACGCAGTATTTT
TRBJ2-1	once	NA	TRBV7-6	CASSLAPRGGVLSYNEQFF	TGTGCCAGCAGCTTAGCGCCTCGAGGGGGAGTACTCTCCTACAATGAGCAGTTCTTC
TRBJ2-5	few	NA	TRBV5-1	CASRQFRGSQETQYF	TGCGCCAGCAGGCAGTTCCGGGGGAGTCAAGAGACCCAGTACTTC
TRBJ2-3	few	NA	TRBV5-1	CASSLRQTGTDTQYF	TGCGCCAGCAGCTTGCGGCAAACGGGCACAGATACGCAGTATTTT
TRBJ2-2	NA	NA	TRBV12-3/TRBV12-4	CASSLRVGELFF	TGTGCCAGCAGTTTAAGGGTCGGGGAGCTGTTTTTT
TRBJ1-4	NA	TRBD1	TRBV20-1	CSAHPGGTNEKLFF	TGCAGTGCGCATCCAGGGGGCACTAATGAAAAACTGTTTTTT